These 11 T cell receptor beta chains share one sample of origin, sequenced in a study of blood T cell repertoires in COVID-19. This table comes from immunoSEQ multiplex PCR, and its TCRdb copy is limited to in-frame clones, with some not included. The data contain approximately 150,000 clones, 84% of them seen just once; the ten biggest clones take up around a fifth. The sequencing input was peripheral blood. The receptors stem from a woman aged 80 or over with acute or convalescent COVID-19.

The chain uses TRBV6-2 or TRBV6-3 and TRBJ2-7; 10 positions agree with TRBD1. The CDR3 sequence is 13 residues long. CDR1 MNHEY and CDR2 SVGEGT come from the germline V gene. The trim removed 6 bases at V and 11 bases at J, leaving 10 bases unmatched. The CDR3 is CASSDRGLTSKYF. Written as DNA, the CDR3 is TGTGCCAGCAGCGACAGGGGGCTGACCTCGAAGTACTTC.

The chain recombines TRBV5-6 with TRBJ2-7; 11 bases agree with TRBD1. J lost 2 bases, V lost 2 bases, and 3 bases had no gene match. Germline loops: CDR1 SGHDT, CDR2 YYEEEE. The CDR3 sequence is 15 residues long. CDR3: CASSFLGQGAYEQYF. The CDR3 DNA sequence: TGTGCCAGCAGCTTCTTGGGACAGGGGGCCTACGAGCAGTACTTC.

The chain links TRBV28 to TRBJ2-5, with 9 bases identical to TRBD1. J was trimmed by 0 bases and V by 5 bases; bases with no gene match: 4. Germline loops: CDR1 MDHEN, CDR2 SYDVKM. The CDR3 extends over 15 amino acids. This CDR3 is CASSTGGAYQETQYF. Here the CDR3 DNA reads TGTGCCAGCAGTACAGGGGGCGCGTACCAAGAGACCCAGTACTTC.

This sequence joins TRBV20-1 and TRBJ2-5; D is unresolved. Trimming took 3 bases from V and 0 from J, leaving 8 bases between them. Germline assignment: CDR1 DFQATT and CDR2 SNEGSKA (reference sequence). The CDR3 extends over 13 amino acids. The CDR3 spells CSASPSYQETQYF. The DNA of the CDR3 is TGCAGTGCTAGTCCTAGTTACCAAGAGACCCAGTACTTC.

This chain joins TRBV6-6 and TRBJ2-6; no firm D call. The CDR3 is 16 amino acids. Per the germline V gene, CDR1 is MNHNY and CDR2 is SVGAGI (reference sequence). V dropped 2 bases and J dropped 1 base, with 9 bases sitting between them. The CDR3 spells CASSYLALSGANVLTF. The CDR3 DNA reads as TGTGCCAGCAGTTACCTGGCATTATCTGGGGCCAACGTCCTGACTTTC.

The V and J genes are TRBV10-1 and TRBJ2-1; 11 bases fit TRBD2. Germline V gene sequence: CDR1 WNHNN, CDR2 SYGVQD (reference sequence). This CDR3 is built from 14 residues. With V trimmed by 5 bases and J by 7 bases, 4 bases remained unmatched. The CDR3 loop is CASSFSGRGNEQFF. The CDR3 DNA reads as TGCGCCAGCAGTTTTAGCGGGAGGGGTAATGAGCAGTTCTTC.

The rearrangement links TRBV10-3 to TRBJ2-7; 10 bases match TRBD2. From germline, CDR1 is ENHRY and CDR2 SYGVKD. With V trimmed by 2 bases and J by 5 bases, 6 bases remained unmatched. CDR3 length equals 15 residues. This CDR3 is CAISEAGLAGDEQYF. The CDR3 nucleotides read TGTGCCATCAGTGAGGCGGGGCTAGCGGGGGACGAGCAGTACTTC.

This chain uses TRBV11-3 with TRBJ2-5; 11 bases align to TRBD2. V trimming: 0 bases; J trimming: 3 bases; junction bases outside the gene matches: 3. Looked up from germline, CDR1 is SGHNT and CDR2 is YENEEA. The CDR3 totals 16 residues. CDR3 sequence reads: CASSLDELAGEETQYF. For the CDR3, the DNA is TGTGCCAGCAGCTTAGATGAACTAGCGGGAGAAGAGACCCAGTACTTC.

In this sample, this clone turned up a few times. V usage is TRBV7-8 and J usage is TRBJ2-2; possibly TRBD1 for D (6 bases). This CDR3 contains 15 residues. Trimming removed 5 bases from V and 0 bases from J, with 10 bases in between. Germline CDR1 is SGHVS and CDR2 is FQNEAQ. The CDR3 spells CASSAGTSNTGELFF. CDR3 in DNA: TGTGCCAGCAGCGCCGGGACATCGAACACCGGGGAGCTGTTTTTT.

J is TRBJ1-4 and V is TRBV5-4; a possible D gene is TRBD1 (6 bases). Trimming removed 3 bases from V and 4 bases from J, with 16 bases in between. The V gene's germline CDR1 is SGHNT and CDR2 YYREEE (reference sequence). There are 16 residues in the CDR3. CDR3 bases: TGTGCCAGCAGCTCCCGAGGCCCAGGGGATAATGAAAAACTGTTTTTT. Protein: CASSSRGPGDNEKLFF.

The rearrangement joins TRBV6-4 to TRBJ2-4; D is possibly TRBD2 (5 bases). V lost 7 bases, J lost 4 bases, and 20 bases lay in between. Germline V CDR1 and CDR2: MRHNA, SNTAGT. The CDR3 is made up of 16 amino acids. The CDR3 region has the DNA TGTGCCAGCACCACACCCAACGGGGATGTGAAAAACATTCAGTACTTC. It specifies CASTTPNGDVKNIQYF.